The 27 T cell receptor beta chains below were found in one sample sequenced in a study of T cells in Graves' hyperthyroidism and ophthalmopathy. Regions amplified from RNA transcripts were the TCR beta CDR3 regions. Carried out on the TCR CDR3, a first-round RT-PCR used the HTBI primer set. Via MiXCR, TCRdb re-called the multiplex PCR reads, giving one row per CDR3 protein. This sample yields about 600,000 distinct CDR3 sequences, of which around 14% are seen a single time; roughly 7% belongs to the top ten. The sample consisted of blood. These receptors originate from a woman younger than 30 with Graves' ophthalmopathy.

CDR3 loop: CASSTGPVDTEAFF. The CDR3 nucleotides read TGTGCCAGTAGTACAGGACCCGTGGACACTGAAGCTTTCTTT. This sequence joins TRBV19 and TRBJ1-1; D gene ambiguous. V lost 4 bases and J lost 3, with 12 bases in between. The length of the CDR3 is 14 residues. Germline values: CDR1 LNHDA, CDR2 SQIVND (reference sequence).

The V call is TRBV29-1, the J call TRBJ1-1, with D maybe TRBD1 (6 bases). The V end lost 0 bases, the J end lost 0 bases, and 17 bases lay between the germline ends. This CDR3 contains 17 residues. Per germline, CDR1 SQVTM and CDR2 ANQGSEA. CDR3 region: CSVEDQGIGGMNTEAFF. The CDR3 bases are TGCAGCGTTGAAGATCAAGGGATTGGGGGCATGAACACTGAAGCTTTCTTT.

In its sample, this clonotype was seen many times. The V and J genes are TRBV29-1 and TRBJ2-7; 11 bases match TRBD2. Looked up from germline, CDR1 is SQVTM and CDR2 is ANQGSEA. The CDR3 runs to 14 residues. J lost 4 bases, V lost 6 bases, and 8 bases had no gene match. CDR3: CSVATVAGGYEQYF. The CDR3 DNA reads TGCAGCGTCGCAACCGTAGCGGGAGGGTACGAGCAGTACTTC.

This clonotype was seen repeatedly, ten times or more. The chain recombines TRBV9 with TRBJ2-1; perhaps TRBD1 as D (7 bases). Trimming took 2 bases from V and 3 from J, leaving 21 bases between them. CDR3 size: 18 residues. Germline CDR1 is SGDLS and CDR2 is YYNGEE. For the CDR3, the DNA is TGTGCCAGCAGCGTCAGGGGGAGACAGCGGGCCAGCTACAATGAGCAGTTCTTC. Its protein product is CASSVRGRQRASYNEQFF.

This chain uses TRBV10-3 with TRBJ1-5; the D is unclear. CDR1 is ENHRY and CDR2 is SYGVKD in the germline V gene. The CDR3 extends over 20 amino acids. V was cut by 0 bases and J by 2 bases, with 23 bases left in between. The CDR3 region is CAISESIEHLGNTGNQPQHF. The CDR3, as DNA: TGTGCCATCAGTGAGTCGATAGAACACTTAGGGAACACGGGCAATCAGCCCCAGCATTTT.

This clonotype was seen many times. The V call is TRBV10-3, the J call TRBJ2-2, with D tentatively TRBD1 (6 bases). The CDR3 consists of 14 residues. Trimming left V 5 bases short and J 4 bases short, with 11 bases between. Germline V lookup: CDR1 ENHRY, CDR2 SYGVKD. The CDR3, as DNA: TGTGCCATCAGTCAGGGGCAGGGCACCGGGGAGCTGTTTTTT. The encoded protein is CAISQGQGTGELFF.

The chain couples TRBV27 to TRBJ1-1, with D unresolved. The V end was cut by 8 bases, the J end by 4 bases, with 20 bases between. This CDR3 is 15 amino acids long. Per germline, CDR1 MNHEY and CDR2 SMNVEV (reference sequence). CDR3 in DNA: TGTGCCAGCCCTGAGGGCTGGGAAGGATCCACTGAAGCTTTCTTT. It is translated as CASPEGWEGSTEAFF.

Many counts were recorded for this clonotype. This rearrangement joins TRBV11-2 to TRBJ2-1; 9 bases agree with TRBD2. CDR1 and CDR2 from the germline V gene are SGHAT and FQNNGV. The junction had 15 bases not matched to a gene; V was cut back by 5 bases and J by 1 base. The CDR3 totals 19 residues. The CDR3 region is CASSPGEAGGPGSYNEQFF. For the CDR3, the DNA is TGTGCCAGCAGCCCCGGGGAGGCGGGAGGGCCCGGATCCTACAATGAGCAGTTCTTC.

This clonotype was seen at least ten times. The rearrangement uses TRBV7-2 and TRBJ2-5; 8 bases match TRBD2. This CDR3 has 17 residues. After removal of 5 bases from V and 5 bases from J, the junction contained 16 bases not matched to a gene. The germline V gene encodes CDR1 SGHTA and CDR2 FQGNSA. The CDR3 coding sequence is TGTGCCAGCAGCCCCGATCGGACGGGAGGGCTCGGTGAGACCCAGTACTTC. Its protein is CASSPDRTGGLGETQYF.

At least ten counts were recorded for this clonotype. The rearrangement joins TRBV4-2 to TRBJ2-7, with D possibly TRBD1 on 6 matching bases. Germline V gene lookup returns CDR1 LGHNA and CDR2 YNFKEQ. Trimming stripped 0 bases from V and 2 bases from J, with 11 bases between. CDR3 length equals 15 residues. As DNA, the CDR3 is TGTGCCAGCAGCCAAGAGGCACAGGGCGCCTACGAGCAGTACTTC. Encoded protein: CASSQEAQGAYEQYF.

This clonotype was seen at least ten times. This chain links TRBV9 with TRBJ2-7; D tentatively reads TRBD1 or TRBD2 (5 bases each). Germline V gives CDR1 SGDLS, CDR2 YYNGEE. The V gene lost 4 bases and the J gene lost 0 bases, with 20 bases spanning the gap. This CDR3 region has 17 residues. CDR3 in amino acids: CASSIHESPGSSYEQYF. DNA for the CDR3: TGTGCCAGCAGCATTCACGAAAGTCCAGGGAGCTCCTACGAGCAGTACTTC. The variable domain in full, with the rest retrieved from reference TRBV9 and TRBJ2-7, is DSGVTQTPKHLITATGQRVTLRCSPRSGDLSVYWYQQSLDQGLQFLIQYYNGEERAKGNILERFSAQQFPDLHSELNLSSLELGDSALYFCASSIHESPGSSYEQYFGPGTRLTVT.

J is TRBJ2-7 and V is TRBV7-2; 13 bases are shared with TRBD2. The CDR3 spans 17 residues. Germline V CDR1 and CDR2: SGHTA, FQGNSA. The V segment lost 1 base and the J segment 0 bases; nucleotides outside the gene matches: 3. In DNA, the CDR3 is TGTGCCAGCAGCTTAGTAAGACTAGCGGGAGGCTCCTACGAGCAGTACTTC. Translating gives CASSLVRLAGGSYEQYF.

This clonotype came up many times. The rearrangement uses TRBV20-1 and TRBJ2-7, with D maybe TRBD2 (5 bases). This CDR3 is 14 amino acids long. Germline V gene sequence: CDR1 DFQATT, CDR2 SNEGSKA (reference sequence). V was shortened by 3 bases and J by 2 bases, with 14 bases between the two germline ends. The CDR3, as DNA: TGCAGTGCTAGCGTAGGTGGGAGAACCTACGAGCAGTACTTC. Translated: CSASVGGRTYEQYF.

This clonotype was recorded a few times. One end of the junction does not line up with germline, which may come from a read error. The genes are TRBV7-9 and TRBJ2-3; 8 bases are shared with TRBD2. Germline lookup yields CDR1 SEHNR and CDR2 FQNEAQ (reference sequence). This CDR3 has 17 residues. CDR3 nucleotide sequence: TGTGCCAGCAGCCTAGCTGGACTAGCTTGGGCGGCAGATACGCAGTATTTT. Translated, it gives CASSLAGLAWAADTQYF. Full variable domain (remainder filled in from reference TRBV7-9 and TRBJ2-3): DTGVSQNPRHKITKRGQNVTFRCDPISEHNRLYWYRQTLGQGPEFLTYFQNEAQLEKSRLLSDRFSAERPKGSFSTLEIQRTEQGDSAMYLCASSLAGLAWAADTQYFGPGTRLTVL.

Details on this clonotype: A read error may be the cause here, since a much bigger clone is one base away. This CDR3 fails to terminate in the conserved phenylalanine or tryptophan, so it likely reflects a read error. This chain links TRBV7-9 with TRBJ2-1; 8 bases fit TRBD1. The germline V gene encodes CDR1 SEHNR and CDR2 FQNEAQ (reference sequence). Unmatched junction bases numbered 12, after V lost 5 bases and J lost 3 bases. The CDR3 contains 17 residues. CDR3 sequence reads: CASSPRGQGAFYNEQFL. CDR3 nucleotide sequence: TGTGCCAGCAGCCCAAGAGGTCAGGGGGCGTTCTACAATGAGCAGTTCCTC.

This clonotype was observed a handful of times. The rearrangement uses TRBV24-1 and TRBJ2-1; tentatively, D is TRBD1 (6 bases). V was trimmed by 5 bases and J by 6 bases, leaving 10 bases between them. The germline V gene encodes CDR1 KGHDR and CDR2 SFDVKD. This CDR3 has 13 amino acids. This CDR3 is CATSVRGGNEQFF. CDR3 DNA sequence: TGTGCCACCAGTGTCCGAGGGGGCAATGAGCAGTTCTTC.

The CDR3 coding sequence is TGTGCCAGTAGGATGGGGACGATAAAATATGGCTACACCTTC. Translating gives CASRMGTIKYGYTF. V is TRBV19 and J is TRBJ1-2, with a tentative D call TRBD1 (5 bases). Trimming stripped 6 bases from V and 5 bases from J, with 16 bases between. This CDR3 has 14 amino acids. Germline CDR1 and CDR2: LNHDA and SQIVND (reference sequence).

The table lists this clonotype with many counts. The rearrangement links TRBV30 to TRBJ2-3; no definite D call. The V and J ends lost 0 bases and 2 bases respectively, with 3 bases between them. The V gene's germline CDR1 is GTSNPN and CDR2 SVGIG (reference sequence). The CDR3 covers 12 residues. The CDR3 DNA reads TGTGCCTGGAGTGTAAACACAGATACGCAGTATTTT. It yields the protein CAWSVNTDTQYF.

In its sample, this clonotype was seen a few times. The rearrangement joins TRBV6-2 or TRBV6-3 to TRBJ2-6; D uncertain. The CDR3 is 19 amino acids. Trimming removed 0 bases at V and 3 bases at J, with 18 bases between. Germline V CDR1 and CDR2: MNHEY, SVGEGT. CDR3 residues: CASSYSMGLGYSGANVLTF. The CDR3 region has the DNA TGTGCCAGCAGTTACTCTATGGGTTTGGGGTACAGTGGGGCCAACGTCCTGACTTTC.

This clonotype was seen ten or more times. CDR3 loop: CASSGLGTSGRYNEQFF. For the CDR3, the DNA is TGTGCCAGCAGCGGACTCGGGACTAGCGGGAGGTATAATGAGCAGTTCTTC. This chain connects TRBV2 to TRBJ2-1, with 15 bases matching TRBD2. CDR3 length equals 17 residues. V trimming: 6 bases; J trimming: 7 bases; junction bases outside the gene matches: 10. In germline, CDR1 is SNHLY, CDR2 FYNNEI.

This clonotype has a count of ten or more. The junction and the germline gene differ at one end; a read error may be behind it. V gene TRBV7-7 combines with J gene TRBJ2-1; 13 bases are shared with TRBD2. CDR3 length equals 17 residues. Germline V gene data show CDR1 as SSHAT and CDR2 as FNYEAQ (reference sequence). The DNA of the CDR3 is TGTGCTAGCAGCTCCGGACTAGCGGGAGCGCCGGACAATGAGCAGTTCTTC. It is translated as CASSSGLAGAPDNEQFF.

This clonotype has at least ten counts. This rearrangement joins TRBV10-3 to TRBJ2-1; D might be TRBD1 or TRBD2, each matching 5 bases. From germline, CDR1 is ENHRY and CDR2 SYGVKD. This CDR3 has 15 amino acids. V gave up 4 bases and J gave up 5 bases, with 15 bases separating them. The chain's CDR3 is CAISVPTGTDNEQFF. CDR3 nucleotides: TGTGCCATCAGTGTCCCCACGGGGACCGACAATGAGCAGTTCTTC.

The chain carries TRBV20-1 and TRBJ2-7; a weak D match, TRBD1 (6 bases). The CDR3 loop spans 12 amino acids. Germline V lookup: CDR1 DFQATT, CDR2 SNEGSKA (reference sequence). The CDR3: CLPTGRSYEQYF. CDR3 nucleotide sequence: TGCCTACCCACAGGGAGATCCTACGAGCAGTACTTC.

V is TRBV3-1 and J is TRBJ1-5; D gene unclear. Trimming took 4 bases from V and 6 from J, leaving 10 bases between them. The germline V gene encodes CDR1 LGHDT and CDR2 YNNKEL (reference sequence). This CDR3 is 13 amino acids long. In DNA form, the CDR3 reads TGTGCCAGCAGCCCACGGCTCGGTCAGCCCCAGCATTTT. Its protein product is CASSPRLGQPQHF.

This clonotype was seen a handful of times. The chain links TRBV12-5 to TRBJ1-2; D is unresolved. V lost 2 bases, J lost 4 bases, and 8 bases lay in between. The CDR3 runs 13 residues. Germline CDR1 LGHNT, CDR2 FRNRAP. This CDR3 reads CASGLRTAYGYTF. The CDR3 DNA sequence: TGTGCTAGTGGTTTGCGGACGGCCTATGGCTACACCTTC.

The chain combines TRBV20-1 with TRBJ1-2, with D perhaps matching TRBD1 (5 bases). Germline V gene sequence: CDR1 DFQATT, CDR2 SNEGSKA (reference sequence). This CDR3 has 15 amino acids. V was pared by 6 bases and J by 0 bases, with 17 bases between. The CDR3 coding sequence is TGCAGTGCCCCCTGGACACCCCGAACTAACTATGGCTACACCTTC. Its translation is CSAPWTPRTNYGYTF.

This clonotype was recorded many times. The rearrangement uses TRBV20-1 and TRBJ2-3; 9 positions match TRBD2. The V and J ends lost 5 bases and 4 bases, in that order; junction bases with no gene match: 19. Germline lookup yields CDR1 DFQATT and CDR2 SNEGSKA (reference sequence). The CDR3 runs to 18 residues. CDR3 sequence (DNA): TGCAGTGCTGTGGAGGTCCTAGCGGGAATAGGGAGGGCAGATACGCAGTATTTT. Protein product: CSAVEVLAGIGRADTQYF.